One sample yielded the 29 T cell receptor beta chains listed below, sequenced in a study of CD4 T cells in relation to SARS-CoV-2 and coronaviruses. The assay was immunoSEQ multiplex PCR, and TCRdb's table has in-frame clones only and misses some. The data show 18,000 or so clones, over 60% seen once. Unexposed donor CD4+ T cells date from about 2011-2018, before the COVID-19 pandemic. After about 10 days of culture, CD4+ T cells were isolated. Their target antigens are unknown. Sequencing was performed on CD4+ T cells from PBMCs, cultured in vitro. The receptors were sampled from a human donor in good health.

There are a few counts of this clone. The genes are TRBV7-9 and TRBJ2-2, with no clear D. This CDR3 region has 12 residues. The germline V gene encodes CDR1 SEHNR and CDR2 FQNEAQ (reference sequence). The V end was cut by 3 bases, the J end by 6 bases, with 5 bases between. CDR3 nucleotides: TGTGCCAGCAGCTTGTCTGCCGGGGAGCTGTTTTTT. Residues: CASSLSAGELFF.

The gene calls are TRBV5-4 and TRBJ1-2; tentatively, D is TRBD1 (6 bases). The CDR3 contains 14 residues. Germline V gene lookup returns CDR1 SGHNT and CDR2 YYREEE (reference sequence). V gave up 4 bases and J gave up 8 bases, with 18 bases separating them. CDR3: CASSRASGAEGYTF. The CDR3 coding sequence is TGTGCCAGCAGCCGTGCTTCAGGGGCGGAGGGCTACACCTTC. Full variable domain (rest looked up from reference TRBV5-4 and TRBJ1-2): ETGVTQSPTHLIKTRGQQVTLRCSSQSGHNTVSWYQQALGQGPQFIFQYYREEENGRGNFPPRFSGLQFPNYSSELNVNALELDDSALYLCASSRASGAEGYTFGSGTRLTVV.

V and J are TRBV19 and TRBJ2-6; D perhaps matches TRBD2 (5 bases). CDR1 is LNHDA, CDR2 SQIVND, per germline (reference sequence). V was cut by 5 bases and J by 5 bases, with 13 bases left in between. This CDR3 is 15 amino acids long. The DNA of the CDR3 is TGTGCCAGTAGTGACGAGGCTAGCTGGGCCAACGTCCTGACTTTC. This encodes CASSDEASWANVLTF.

This chain joins TRBV5-6 and TRBJ2-1, with D perhaps matching TRBD1 or TRBD2 (5 bases each). CDR1 is SGHDT, CDR2 YYEEEE, per germline. V lost 6 bases to trimming and J lost 7 bases, with 14 bases between them. This CDR3 is built from 13 residues. CDR3: CASNLPGGNEQFF. DNA for the CDR3: TGTGCCAGCAACCTCCCTGGGGGAAATGAGCAGTTCTTC.

The gene calls are TRBV5-1 and TRBJ2-7; the match to TRBD2 covers 9 bases. The germline V gene encodes CDR1 SGHRS and CDR2 YFSETQ. V lost 3 bases, J lost 6 bases, and 10 bases stayed unmatched. This CDR3 spans 15 amino acids. CDR3 sequence reads: CASSSRTSEIAEQYF. The CDR3 region has the DNA TGCGCCAGCAGCTCCAGGACTAGCGAGATCGCCGAGCAGTACTTC.

The chain recombines TRBV6-4 with TRBJ2-1; TRBD1 aligns across 9 bases. The germline CDR1 and CDR2 sequences are MRHNA and SNTAGT. The ends lost 7 bases at V and 7 bases at J; junction bases unmatched: 5. The CDR3 spans 13 residues. The DNA of the CDR3 is TGTGCCAGCACCTCCGACAGGGGGAATGAGCAGTTCTTC. This gives the protein CASTSDRGNEQFF.

This chain joins TRBV19 and TRBJ1-2, with TRBD1 as a possible D gene (5 bases). The CDR3 is 16 amino acids. Per the germline V gene, CDR1 is LNHDA and CDR2 is SQIVND (reference sequence). Deletions cut 2 bases from V and 3 bases from J, with 16 bases between. CDR3 amino acids: CASSITGGPRDYGYTF. The CDR3 DNA sequence: TGTGCCAGTAGTATAACAGGCGGCCCAAGGGACTATGGCTACACCTTC.

The chain links TRBV5-1 to TRBJ2-3, with 7 nucleotides matching TRBD1. With 4 bases clipped from V and 4 bases from J, the junction kept 12 bases outside the gene matches. This CDR3 comprises 16 residues. Germline V gene data show CDR1 as SGHRS and CDR2 as YFSETQ. The CDR3 is CASSAEGAGGPDTQYF. The CDR3 DNA follows: TGCGCCAGCAGCGCCGAGGGGGCAGGGGGTCCAGATACGCAGTATTTT.

In DNA, the CDR3 is TGTGCCAGCTCACTGGGGACAGTATCTAGCAATCAGCCCCAGCATTTT. Translating gives CASSLGTVSSNQPQHF. The chain employs TRBV18 and TRBJ1-5; 7 nucleotides match TRBD1. CDR1 is KGHSH and CDR2 is LQKENI in the germline V gene. With V trimmed by 4 bases and J by 0 bases, 6 bases remained unmatched. CDR3 size: 16 residues.

The J gene is TRBJ1-4, the V gene TRBV18; 7 bases map to TRBD1. The CDR3 covers 13 residues. V shed 3 bases, J shed 6 bases, and the junction held 1 base outside the gene matches. Germline V gene data show CDR1 as KGHSH and CDR2 as LQKENI. The CDR3 spells CASSPGQHEKLFF. The CDR3 region has the DNA TGTGCCAGCTCACCGGGACAGCATGAAAAACTGTTTTTT.

The chain employs TRBV10-3 and TRBJ1-1, with D perhaps TRBD1 (5 bases). Per the germline V gene, CDR1 is ENHRY and CDR2 is SYGVKD. V lost 3 bases and J 4 bases, leaving 12 bases between the germline ends. The CDR3 totals 14 residues. The CDR3 loop reads CAISDGGVGTEAFF. CDR3 sequence (DNA): TGTGCCATCAGTGATGGGGGGGTCGGCACTGAAGCTTTCTTT.

The chain recombines TRBV18 with TRBJ2-7, with D possibly matching TRBD2 (5 bases). Germline V lookup: CDR1 KGHSH, CDR2 LQKENI. Deletions cut 3 bases from V and 6 bases from J, with 12 bases between. The CDR3 totals 13 residues. The CDR3, as DNA: TGTGCCAGCTCACCGTTCGGGGAGATCGAGCAGTACTTC. As protein: CASSPFGEIEQYF.

This chain joins TRBV28 and TRBJ2-2; 7 bases agree with TRBD2. The germline CDR1 and CDR2 sequences are MDHEN and SYDVKM. After removal of 3 bases from V and 0 bases from J, the junction contained 7 bases not matched to a gene. The CDR3 is 17 amino acids. The DNA of the CDR3 is TGTGCCAGCAGTTTGGGGGGGAGGGCCTCGAACACCGGGGAGCTGTTTTTT. It is translated as CASSLGGRASNTGELFF.

Only one count was recorded for this clone. Germline and junction disagree at one end, which may indicate a read error. The genes are TRBV5-6 and TRBJ1-2, with D unclear. Germline V gives CDR1 SGHDT, CDR2 YYEEEE. The CDR3 spans 16 residues. The CDR3 DNA reads as TGTGCCAGCAGCTCCTCCAAGGGCCAGCGTTACTACGGCTACACCTTC. This encodes CASSSSKGQRYYGYTF.

The genes are TRBV18 and TRBJ1-2; 8 nucleotides match TRBD1. The V and J ends lost 0 bases and 1 base, in that order; junction bases with no gene match: 1. There are 15 residues in the CDR3. CDR1 KGHSH and CDR2 LQKENI come from the germline V gene. The CDR3 here is CASSPPTGVNYGYTF. Here the CDR3 DNA reads TGTGCCAGCTCACCACCGACAGGGGTTAACTATGGCTACACCTTC.

This chain uses TRBV30 with TRBJ1-2; D call uncertain. Germline CDR1 reads GTSNPN; CDR2 reads SVGIG (reference sequence). The CDR3 extends over 13 amino acids. Trimming cost V 2 bases and J 4 bases, with 11 bases left between them. Here the CDR3 DNA reads TGTGCCTGGAGTCTAGTGGGCGCCTATGGCTACACCTTC. It translates to CAWSLVGAYGYTF.

The sample holds one count of this clone. The chain has TRBV10-1 and TRBJ1-6; D ambiguous. The V gene's germline CDR1 is WNHNN and CDR2 SYGVQD (reference sequence). Trimming stripped 6 bases from V and 5 bases from J, with 11 bases between. The CDR3 totals 14 residues. CDR3 sequence reads: CASSREVDNSPLHF. CDR3 coding DNA: TGCGCCAGCAGCCGTGAAGTAGATAATTCACCCCTCCACTTT.

This chain uses TRBV5-4 with TRBJ2-5; tentatively, D is TRBD1 (6 bases). The CDR3 has 14 amino acids. V gave up 0 bases and J gave up 5 bases, with 11 bases separating them. CDR1 is SGHNT and CDR2 is YYREEE in the germline V gene (reference sequence). CDR3 DNA sequence: TGTGCCAGCAGCTTGGGACAGGCGACGGAGACCCAGTACTTC. Protein product: CASSLGQATETQYF.

The V and J genes are TRBV28 and TRBJ2-4; weak D call: TRBD1 (6 bases). Trimming stripped 3 bases from V and 9 bases from J, with 12 bases between. In germline, CDR1 is MDHEN, CDR2 SYDVKM. CDR3 length: 13 residues. CDR3 nucleotide sequence: TGTGCCAGCAGTTTCACAGGGAGTAGCATTCAGTACTTC. Translation: CASSFTGSSIQYF.

This clone has more than one count but fewer than ten. CDR3 bases: TGTGCCAGCACCGGGGGCCATTGGGAGCGCAATCAGCCCCAGCATTTT. This codes for CASTGGHWERNQPQHF. The gene calls are TRBV19 and TRBJ1-5; D is perhaps TRBD1 (6 bases). The V gene lost 9 bases and the J gene lost 2 bases, with 20 bases spanning the gap. This CDR3 is 16 amino acids long. The germline CDR1 and CDR2 sequences are LNHDA and SQIVND (reference sequence).

This clone was counted between two and nine times. The chain has TRBV10-3 and TRBJ2-1; 8 bases are a match to TRBD2. V lost 8 bases and J lost 0; bases outside the gene matches: 3. The germline V gene has CDR1 ENHRY and CDR2 SYGVKD. The CDR3 sequence is 14 residues long. The CDR3 reads CAIAGGSSYNEQFF. CDR3 DNA sequence: TGTGCCATCGCGGGAGGTAGCTCCTACAATGAGCAGTTCTTC.

This clone has only one observation. J is TRBJ2-3 and V is TRBV19; 12 bases are a match to TRBD2. Germline V gene data show CDR1 as LNHDA and CDR2 as SQIVND (reference sequence). V was clipped by 5 bases and J by 1 base; unmatched bases: 16. CDR3 length equals 20 residues. The CDR3 DNA reads as TGTGCCAGTAGTCCGCAAATGGGGCTAGCGGGAGGGCCTGGCACAGATACGCAGTATTTT. Translated: CASSPQMGLAGGPGTDTQYF.

This chain joins TRBV9 and TRBJ2-3, with 12 bases lining up with TRBD2. This CDR3 has 19 residues. Germline-derived CDR1 and CDR2 are SGDLS and YYNGEE. Trimming took 3 bases from V and 0 from J; bases not matched to a gene: 11. The CDR3 DNA is TGTGCCAGCAGCGGGGGACTAGCGGGTCGAGTATTAAGCACAGATACGCAGTATTTT. This encodes CASSGGLAGRVLSTDTQYF.

The chain employs TRBV9 and TRBJ1-2; a possible D gene is TRBD1 (5 bases). This CDR3 contains 14 residues. Germline CDR1 and CDR2: SGDLS and YYNGEE. Trimming took 1 base from V and 8 from J, leaving 15 bases between them. CDR3 protein: CASSVRGTLKGYTF. The CDR3 coding sequence is TGTGCCAGCAGCGTAAGGGGTACGTTGAAAGGCTACACCTTC.

This clone showed up just once. J is TRBJ2-7 and V is TRBV2; 7 nucleotides match TRBD1. This CDR3 is 14 amino acids long. Germline-derived CDR1 and CDR2 are SNHLY and FYNNEI. The ends lost 6 bases at V and 6 bases at J; junction bases unmatched: 11. The CDR3 bases are TGTGCCAGCAGGGGATTGACAGGGCCGGGCGAGCAGTACTTC. This codes for CASRGLTGPGEQYF.

The V and J genes are TRBV5-1 and TRBJ1-2, with a weak D call TRBD1 (5 bases). The CDR3 sequence is 15 residues long. The V gene lost 1 base and the J gene lost 3 bases, with 13 bases spanning the gap. The germline V gene has CDR1 SGHRS and CDR2 YFSETQ. In DNA, the CDR3 is TGCGCCAGCAGCTTGTTTCAGGGACCGGACTATGGCTACACCTTC. This sequence encodes CASSLFQGPDYGYTF.

This chain uses TRBV5-1 with TRBJ2-2, with D tentatively TRBD1 or TRBD2 (6 bases each). Per germline, CDR1 SGHRS and CDR2 YFSETQ. V dropped 0 bases and J dropped 17 bases, with 17 bases sitting between them. This CDR3 contains 13 residues. The CDR3 DNA sequence: TGCGCCAGCAGCTTGGATAGTTCGGGGGCCCGATTTTTT. Protein sequence: CASSLDSSGARFF.

The J gene is TRBJ1-1, the V gene TRBV5-1; the D gene is possibly TRBD1 (5 bases). Germline CDR1 SGHRS, CDR2 YFSETQ. CDR3 length equals 16 residues. Trimming pared 3 bases from V and 5 bases from J, leaving 20 bases between. The CDR3 DNA reads TGCGCCAGCAGCTGGGGCGCGGGCAGTCTCCCGACTGAAGCTTTCTTT. It encodes CASSWGAGSLPTEAFF. Using reference TRBV5-1 and TRBJ1-1 for the parts outside the CDR3, the full variable domain is KAGVTQTPRYLIKTRGQQVTLSCSPISGHRSVSWYQQTPGQGLQFLFEYFSETQRNKGNFPGRFSGRQFSNSRSEMNVSTLELGDSALYLCASSWGAGSLPTEAFFGQGTRLTVV.

A few counts support this clone. CDR3 sequence (DNA): TGTGCCAGCAGCCCGCGGTATTGGGCGAGCTCCTACAATGAGCAGTTCTTC. Its protein is CASSPRYWASSYNEQFF. This chain connects TRBV7-2 to TRBJ2-1; D is unresolved. Germline loops: CDR1 SGHTA, CDR2 FQGNSA. V shed 5 bases and J shed 0 bases, with 17 bases lying between them. The CDR3 runs 17 residues.